This T cell receptor beta chain appears in the sequencing data of a study of blood T cell repertoires in COVID-19 (dated by TCRdb to about 2020). About the study as a whole: Samples from collaborators originated in the United States, Italy and Spain and spanned both the acute and convalescent phases of COVID-19. Deeply sampled blood TCRbeta repertoires from subjects exposed to, actively infected with, or recovered from COVID-19 were included in the dataset. Where HLA class I and class II types were available, the types were taken from metadata supplied by the sample provider, not from assay-based typing. The samples were drawn from the first 160 participants of the ongoing ImmuneRACE study and from 1,254 subjects provided by 6 global collaborators. A freely available public database, intended as a resource for researchers studying the immune response to SARS-CoV-2, is where the repertoires were released. The prospective study material was composed of cDNA or gDNA derived from T cells, B-cell-depleted T cells, or PBMCs. Nearly every sample came with metadata listing a de-identified subject ID, COVID-19 status, age in years and sex. General study outcomes and caveats: Clinical and demographic metadata were provided uncurated, with the amount varying by source and participant.

As for this clone: No cognate antigen has been identified for it. No qualities accompany the bases; no much larger clone lies one base away.

TCRbeta CDR3 regions were amplified from genomic DNA using the immunoSEQ Assay, a bias-controlled multiplex PCR. From the authors' description of their analysis: Nucleated cell counts per sample were estimated from amplification of reference gene primers within the assay. To quantify the absolute abundance of each unique TCRbeta CDR3 rearrangement, sequence reads were collapsed and filtered. For each sample, productive Simpson clonality was calculated as the square root of Simpson's diversity index over productive rearrangements. TCRdb took this table from immuneACCESS and kept in-frame rearrangements with V and J called. Such tables lack part of the clones; where checked against another copy, unresolved V genes explain under half of the gap, and the rest is unexplained. Clone size and the V and J calls come from that table; the DNA yielded D and trimming. The sample table shows about 170,000 clones, and 84% are seen once. Approximately 10% of the sample is held by the ten biggest clonotypes.

Whole blood was collected in K2EDTA tubes by collaborating institutions according to the institutions' own protocols. For TCRbeta analysis, collaborators shipped samples in one of three forms: frozen whole blood, isolated PBMCs, or DNA extracted from either of those sample types. Per the germline V gene (reference sequence), PRHDT is the CDR1 and FYEKMQ is the CDR2. The CDR3 holds 18 amino acids from the cysteine to the phenylalanine. The DNA shown is the 54-base CDR3, in frame from base 1. Trimming accounts for 5 bases at V and 3 bases at J, while the number of junction bases matched to no gene is 15.

The receptor was isolated from a man between 70 and 80 years old with active or convalescent COVID-19. The specimen was peripheral blood. The V and J segments used are TRBV13 and TRBJ2-5, and TRBD1 aligns with 10 junction nucleotides. The nucleotide sequence reads as follows: TGTGCCAGCAGCACCCGACAGGGGGCTTATAGCCCAGAAGAGACCCAGTACTTC. Its protein is CASSTRQGAYSPEETQYF.